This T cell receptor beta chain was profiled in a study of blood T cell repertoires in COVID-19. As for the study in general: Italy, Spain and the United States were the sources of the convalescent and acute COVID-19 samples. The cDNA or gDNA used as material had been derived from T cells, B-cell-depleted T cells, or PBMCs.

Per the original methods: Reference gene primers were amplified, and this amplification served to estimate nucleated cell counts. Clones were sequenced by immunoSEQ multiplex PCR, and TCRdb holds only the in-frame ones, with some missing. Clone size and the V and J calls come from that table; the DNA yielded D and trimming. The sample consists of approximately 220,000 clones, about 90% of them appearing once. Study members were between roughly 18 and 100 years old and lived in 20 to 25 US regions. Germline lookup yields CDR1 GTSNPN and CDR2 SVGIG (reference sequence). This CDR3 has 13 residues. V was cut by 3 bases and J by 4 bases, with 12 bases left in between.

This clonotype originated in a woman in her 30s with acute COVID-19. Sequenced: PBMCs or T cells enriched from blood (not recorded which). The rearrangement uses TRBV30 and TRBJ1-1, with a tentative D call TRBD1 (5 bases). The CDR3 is CAWRWGPRTEAFF. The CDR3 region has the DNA TGTGCCTGGAGGTGGGGCCCGCGCACTGAAGCTTTCTTT.